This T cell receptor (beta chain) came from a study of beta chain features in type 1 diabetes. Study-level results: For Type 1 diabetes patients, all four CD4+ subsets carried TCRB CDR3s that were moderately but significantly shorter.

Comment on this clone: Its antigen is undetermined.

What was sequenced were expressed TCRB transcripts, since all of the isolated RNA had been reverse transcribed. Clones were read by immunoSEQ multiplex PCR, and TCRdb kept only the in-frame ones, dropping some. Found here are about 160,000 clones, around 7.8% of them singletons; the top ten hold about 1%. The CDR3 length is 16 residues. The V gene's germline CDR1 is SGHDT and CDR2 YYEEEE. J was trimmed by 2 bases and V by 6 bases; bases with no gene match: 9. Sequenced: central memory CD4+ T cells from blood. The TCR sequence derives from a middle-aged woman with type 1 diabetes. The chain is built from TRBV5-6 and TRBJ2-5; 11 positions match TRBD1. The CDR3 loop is CASTGTGGSDQETQYF. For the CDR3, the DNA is TGTGCCAGCACCGGGACAGGGGGATCGGATCAAGAGACCCAGTACTTC.